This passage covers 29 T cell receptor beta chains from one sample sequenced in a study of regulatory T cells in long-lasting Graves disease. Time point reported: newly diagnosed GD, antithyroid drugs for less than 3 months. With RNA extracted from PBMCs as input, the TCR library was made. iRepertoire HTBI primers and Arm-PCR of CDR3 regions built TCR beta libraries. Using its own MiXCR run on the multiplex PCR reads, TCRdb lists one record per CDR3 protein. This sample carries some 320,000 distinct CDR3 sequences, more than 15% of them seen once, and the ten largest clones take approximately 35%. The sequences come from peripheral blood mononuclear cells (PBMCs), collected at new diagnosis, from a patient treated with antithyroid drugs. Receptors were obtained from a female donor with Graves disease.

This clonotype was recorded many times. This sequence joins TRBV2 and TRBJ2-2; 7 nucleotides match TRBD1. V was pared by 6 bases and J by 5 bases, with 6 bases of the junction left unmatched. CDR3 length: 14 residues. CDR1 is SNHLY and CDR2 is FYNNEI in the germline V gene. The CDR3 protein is CASRHRGGTGELFF. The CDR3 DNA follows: TGTGCCAGCAGGCACAGGGGTGGAACCGGGGAGCTGTTTTTT.

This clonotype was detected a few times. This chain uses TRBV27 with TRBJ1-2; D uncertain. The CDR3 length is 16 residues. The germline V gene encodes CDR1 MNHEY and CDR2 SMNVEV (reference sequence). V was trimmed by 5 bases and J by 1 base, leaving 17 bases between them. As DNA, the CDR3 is TGTGCCAGCAGTCCTCGGGCCGCGGAGGGTAACTATGGCTACACCTTC. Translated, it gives CASSPRAAEGNYGYTF.

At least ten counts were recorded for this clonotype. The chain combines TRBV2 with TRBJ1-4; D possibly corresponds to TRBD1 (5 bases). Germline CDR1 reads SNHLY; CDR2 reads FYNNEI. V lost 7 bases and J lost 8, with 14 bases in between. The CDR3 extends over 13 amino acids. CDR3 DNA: TGTGCCAGCATAAAGGGGAGTGACGAAAAACTGTTTTTT. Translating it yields CASIKGSDEKLFF.

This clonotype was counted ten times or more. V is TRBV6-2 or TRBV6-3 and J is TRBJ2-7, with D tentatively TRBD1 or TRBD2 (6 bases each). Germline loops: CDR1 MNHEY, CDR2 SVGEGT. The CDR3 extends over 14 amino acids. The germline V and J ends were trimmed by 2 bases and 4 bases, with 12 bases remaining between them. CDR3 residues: CASSYGGQGYEQYF. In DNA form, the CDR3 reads TGTGCCAGCAGTTACGGGGGGCAGGGGTACGAGCAGTACTTC.

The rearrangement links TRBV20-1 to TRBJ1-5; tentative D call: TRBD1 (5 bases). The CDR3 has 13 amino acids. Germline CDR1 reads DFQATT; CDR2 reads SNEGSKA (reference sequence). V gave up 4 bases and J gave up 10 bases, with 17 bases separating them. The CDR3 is CSAIEAPQGPQHF. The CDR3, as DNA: TGCAGTGCTATCGAAGCCCCCCAGGGTCCCCAGCATTTT.

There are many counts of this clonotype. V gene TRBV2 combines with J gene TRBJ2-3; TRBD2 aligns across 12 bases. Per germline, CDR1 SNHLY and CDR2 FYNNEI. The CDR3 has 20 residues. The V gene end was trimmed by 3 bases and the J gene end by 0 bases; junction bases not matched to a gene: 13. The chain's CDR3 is CASSDRTSGTISRSTDTQYF. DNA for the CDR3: TGTGCCAGCAGTGATAGGACTAGCGGGACCATCTCCCGTAGCACAGATACGCAGTATTTT.

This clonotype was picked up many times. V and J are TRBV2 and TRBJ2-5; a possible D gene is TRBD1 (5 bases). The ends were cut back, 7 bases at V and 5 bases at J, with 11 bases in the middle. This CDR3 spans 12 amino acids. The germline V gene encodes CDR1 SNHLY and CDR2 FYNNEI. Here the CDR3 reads CASTGMGETQYF. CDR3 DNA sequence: TGTGCCAGCACAGGGATGGGGGAGACCCAGTACTTC.

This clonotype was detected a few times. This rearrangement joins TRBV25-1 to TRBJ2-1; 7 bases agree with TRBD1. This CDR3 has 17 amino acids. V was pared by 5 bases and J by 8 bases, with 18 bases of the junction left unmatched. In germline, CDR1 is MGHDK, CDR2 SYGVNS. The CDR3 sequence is CASSPIPRGQGWYEQFF. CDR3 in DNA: TGTGCCAGCAGTCCCATCCCGAGGGGGCAGGGGTGGTATGAGCAGTTCTTC.

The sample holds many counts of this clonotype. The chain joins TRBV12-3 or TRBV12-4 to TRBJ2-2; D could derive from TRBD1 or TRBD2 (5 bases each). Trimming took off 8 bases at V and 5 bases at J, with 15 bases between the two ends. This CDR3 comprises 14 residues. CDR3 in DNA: TGTGCCAGCGTATCCAGAGAGGGGACCGGGGAGCTGTTTTTT. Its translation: CASVSREGTGELFF.

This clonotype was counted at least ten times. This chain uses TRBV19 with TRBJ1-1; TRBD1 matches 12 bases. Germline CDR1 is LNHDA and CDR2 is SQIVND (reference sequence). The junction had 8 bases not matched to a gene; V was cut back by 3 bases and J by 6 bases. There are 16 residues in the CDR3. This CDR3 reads CASSIGRGQGASEAFF. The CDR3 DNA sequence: TGTGCCAGTAGTATTGGGAGGGGACAGGGGGCGTCTGAAGCTTTCTTT.

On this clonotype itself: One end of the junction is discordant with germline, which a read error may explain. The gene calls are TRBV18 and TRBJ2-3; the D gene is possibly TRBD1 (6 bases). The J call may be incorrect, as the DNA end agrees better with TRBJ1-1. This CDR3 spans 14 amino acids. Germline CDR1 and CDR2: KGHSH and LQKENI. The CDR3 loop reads CASSPSGQNAEAFF. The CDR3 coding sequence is TGTGCCAGCTCACCCTCCGGACAGAACGCTGAAGCTTTCTTT.

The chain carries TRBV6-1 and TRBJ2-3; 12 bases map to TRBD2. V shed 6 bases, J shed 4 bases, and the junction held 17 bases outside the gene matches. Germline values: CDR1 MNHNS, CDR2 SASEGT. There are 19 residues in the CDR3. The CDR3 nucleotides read TGTGCCAGCAGCATCCGGGGGCTAGCGGGAGGGGGGCAGGCAGATACGCAGTATTTT. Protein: CASSIRGLAGGGQADTQYF.

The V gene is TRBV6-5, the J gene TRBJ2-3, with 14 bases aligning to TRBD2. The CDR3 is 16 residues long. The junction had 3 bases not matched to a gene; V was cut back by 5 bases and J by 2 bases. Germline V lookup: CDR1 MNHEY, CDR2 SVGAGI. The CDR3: CASSRGLAGDTDTQYF. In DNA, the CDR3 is TGTGCCAGCAGTAGGGGACTAGCGGGAGACACAGATACGCAGTATTTT.

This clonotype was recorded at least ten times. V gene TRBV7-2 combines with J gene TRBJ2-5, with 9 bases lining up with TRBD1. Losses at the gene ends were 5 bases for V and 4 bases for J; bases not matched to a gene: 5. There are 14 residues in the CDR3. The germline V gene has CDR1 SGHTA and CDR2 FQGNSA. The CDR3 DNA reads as TGTGCCAGCAGCAAGGGACAGGGCACAGAGACCCAGTACTTC. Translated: CASSKGQGTETQYF.

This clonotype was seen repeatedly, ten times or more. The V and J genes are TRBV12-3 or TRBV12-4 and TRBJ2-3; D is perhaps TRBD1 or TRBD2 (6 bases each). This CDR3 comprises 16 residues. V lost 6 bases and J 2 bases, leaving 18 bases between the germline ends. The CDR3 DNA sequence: TGTGCCAGCAGCATCCCGGGGACGGGGGCCACAGATACGCAGTATTTT. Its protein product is CASSIPGTGATDTQYF.

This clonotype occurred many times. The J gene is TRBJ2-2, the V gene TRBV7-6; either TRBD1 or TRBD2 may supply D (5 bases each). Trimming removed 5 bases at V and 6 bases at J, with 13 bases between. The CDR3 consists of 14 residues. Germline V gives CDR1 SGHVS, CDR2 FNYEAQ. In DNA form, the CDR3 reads TGTGCCAGCAGCGAGGGGAGCGGAGCCGGGGAGCTGTTTTTT. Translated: CASSEGSGAGELFF.

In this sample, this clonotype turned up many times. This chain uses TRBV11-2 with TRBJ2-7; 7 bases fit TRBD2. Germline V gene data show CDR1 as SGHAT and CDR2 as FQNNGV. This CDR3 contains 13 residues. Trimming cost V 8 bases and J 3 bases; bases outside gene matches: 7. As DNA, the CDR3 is TGTGCCAGCGGGAGGGGCTTAAACTACGAGCAGTACTTC. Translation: CASGRGLNYEQYF.

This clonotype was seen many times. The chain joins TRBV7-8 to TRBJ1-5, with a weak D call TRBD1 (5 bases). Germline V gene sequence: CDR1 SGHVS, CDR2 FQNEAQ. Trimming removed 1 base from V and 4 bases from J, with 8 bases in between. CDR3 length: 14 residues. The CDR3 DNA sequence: TGTGCCAGCAGCTTAGGTCCAGGGAATCAGCCCCAGCATTTT. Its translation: CASSLGPGNQPQHF. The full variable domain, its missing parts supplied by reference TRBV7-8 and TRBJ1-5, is GAGVSQSPRYKVAKRGQDVALRCDPISGHVSLFWYQQALGQGPEFLTYFQNEAQLDKSGLPSDRFFAERPEGSVSTLKIQRTQQEDSAVYLCASSLGPGNQPQHFGDGTRLSIL.

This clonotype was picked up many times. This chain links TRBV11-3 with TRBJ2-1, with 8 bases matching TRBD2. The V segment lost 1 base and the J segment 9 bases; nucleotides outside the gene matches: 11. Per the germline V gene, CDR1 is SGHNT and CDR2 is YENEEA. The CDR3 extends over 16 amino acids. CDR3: CASSLVGGATYSEQFF. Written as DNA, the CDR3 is TGTGCCAGCAGCTTAGTCGGGGGGGCGACCTATAGTGAGCAGTTCTTC.

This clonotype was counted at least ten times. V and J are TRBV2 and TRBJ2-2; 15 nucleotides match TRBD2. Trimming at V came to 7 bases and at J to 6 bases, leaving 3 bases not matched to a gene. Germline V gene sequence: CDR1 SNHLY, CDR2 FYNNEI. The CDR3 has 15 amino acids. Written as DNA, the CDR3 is TGTGCCAGCATGGGGACTAGCGGGAGGTCCGGGGAGCTGTTTTTT. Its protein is CASMGTSGRSGELFF.

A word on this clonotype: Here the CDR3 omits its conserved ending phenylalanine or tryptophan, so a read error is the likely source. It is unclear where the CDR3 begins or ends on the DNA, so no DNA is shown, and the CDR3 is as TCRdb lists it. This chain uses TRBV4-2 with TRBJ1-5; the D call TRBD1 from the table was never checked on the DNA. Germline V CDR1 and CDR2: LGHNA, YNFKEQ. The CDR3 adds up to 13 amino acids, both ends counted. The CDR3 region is CASSQDNNQPPHV.

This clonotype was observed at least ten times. CDR3 nucleotides: TGTGCCAGCAGCTTGAATGGGGGAGGCTATGGCTACACCTTC. Translated, it gives CASSLNGGGYGYTF. J is TRBJ1-2 and V is TRBV7-8, with D possibly TRBD1 on 5 matching bases. This CDR3 has 14 amino acids. Germline loops: CDR1 SGHVS, CDR2 FQNEAQ. Trimming pared 3 bases from V and 4 bases from J, leaving 12 bases between.

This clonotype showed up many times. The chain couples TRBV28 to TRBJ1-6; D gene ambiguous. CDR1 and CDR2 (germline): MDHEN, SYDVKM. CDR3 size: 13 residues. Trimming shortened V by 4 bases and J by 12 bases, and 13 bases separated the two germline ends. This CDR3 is CASSSYEEGPLHF. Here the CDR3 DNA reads TGTGCCAGCAGTTCCTATGAAGAGGGACCCCTCCACTTT.

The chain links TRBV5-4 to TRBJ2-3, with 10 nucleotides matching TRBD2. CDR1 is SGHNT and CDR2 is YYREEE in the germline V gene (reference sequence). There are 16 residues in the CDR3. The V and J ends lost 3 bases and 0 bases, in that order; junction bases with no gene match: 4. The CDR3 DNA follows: TGTGCCAGCAGCTCGGGACTAGCGAAGAGCACAGATACGCAGTATTTT. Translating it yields CASSSGLAKSTDTQYF.

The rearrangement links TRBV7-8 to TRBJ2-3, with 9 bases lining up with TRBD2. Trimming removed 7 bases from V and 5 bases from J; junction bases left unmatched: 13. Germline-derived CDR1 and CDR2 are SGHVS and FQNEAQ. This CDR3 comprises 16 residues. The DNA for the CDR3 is TGTGCCAGCATTTCTTTAGCGGGAGCGCCGCAAGATACGCAGTATTTT. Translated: CASISLAGAPQDTQYF.

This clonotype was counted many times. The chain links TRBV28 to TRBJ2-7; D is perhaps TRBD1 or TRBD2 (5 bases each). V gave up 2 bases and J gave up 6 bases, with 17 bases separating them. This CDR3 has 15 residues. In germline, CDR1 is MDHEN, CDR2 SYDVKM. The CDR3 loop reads CASSLPYRDAGEQYF. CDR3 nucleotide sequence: TGTGCCAGCAGTTTACCTTATCGGGACGCCGGCGAGCAGTACTTC.

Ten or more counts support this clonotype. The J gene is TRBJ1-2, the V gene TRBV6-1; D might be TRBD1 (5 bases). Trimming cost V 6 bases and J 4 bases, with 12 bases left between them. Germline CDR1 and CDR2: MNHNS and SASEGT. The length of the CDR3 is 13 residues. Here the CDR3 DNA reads TGTGCCAGCAGGGCCAGGGAAGGCTATGGCTACACCTTC. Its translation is CASRAREGYGYTF.

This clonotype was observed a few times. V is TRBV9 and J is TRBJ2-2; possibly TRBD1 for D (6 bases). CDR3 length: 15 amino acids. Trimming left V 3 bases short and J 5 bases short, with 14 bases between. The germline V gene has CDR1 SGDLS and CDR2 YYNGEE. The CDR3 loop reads CASSGWDKLTGELFF. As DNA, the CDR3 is TGTGCCAGCAGCGGCTGGGACAAGTTAACCGGGGAGCTGTTTTTT. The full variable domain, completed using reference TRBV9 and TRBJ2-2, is DSGVTQTPKHLITATGQRVTLRCSPRSGDLSVYWYQQSLDQGLQFLIQYYNGEERAKGNILERFSAQQFPDLHSELNLSSLELGDSALYFCASSGWDKLTGELFFGEGSRLTVL.

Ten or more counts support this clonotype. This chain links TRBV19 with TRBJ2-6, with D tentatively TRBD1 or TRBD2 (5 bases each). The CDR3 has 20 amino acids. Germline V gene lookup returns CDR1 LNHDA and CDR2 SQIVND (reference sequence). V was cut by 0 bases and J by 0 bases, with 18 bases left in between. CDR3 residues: CASSIDHGGRVTSGANVLTF. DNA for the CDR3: TGTGCCAGTAGTATAGATCATGGGGGACGAGTAACCTCTGGGGCCAACGTCCTGACTTTC.